Here is one T cell receptor beta chain with its context. Germline V gene lookup returns CDR1 SNHLY and CDR2 FYNNEI. This CDR3 has 13 amino acids. With V trimmed by 5 bases and J by 9 bases, 7 bases remained unmatched. This sample was taken from a study of shared clonotypes between healthy human individuals. Some clones are missing from TCRdb's copy, which holds only in-frame ones; the method was immunoSEQ multiplex PCR. The profile shows fewer than 550,000 clones, 60% to 80% of them singletons. The chain uses TRBV2 and TRBJ2-1; 7 positions agree with TRBD2. This receptor was taken from a woman in her forties in good health. Some clones in this sample may be carry-over from other donors' samples. Sequenced input: PBMCs. The CDR3 here is CASSLGTTGEQFF. In DNA, the CDR3 is TGTGCCAGCAGTCTCGGGACTACCGGTGAGCAGTTCTTC.